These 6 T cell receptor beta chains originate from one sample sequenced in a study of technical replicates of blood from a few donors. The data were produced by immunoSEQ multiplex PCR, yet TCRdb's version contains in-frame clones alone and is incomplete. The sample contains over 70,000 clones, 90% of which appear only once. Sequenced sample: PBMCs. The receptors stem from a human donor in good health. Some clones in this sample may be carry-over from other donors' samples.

The DNA of the CDR3 is TGTGCCAGCAGTGAGGGCAGCTCTGGGGCCAACGTCCTGACTTTC. The encoded protein is CASSEGSSGANVLTF. V is TRBV6-4 and J is TRBJ2-6; no definite D call. With 3 bases removed from V and 0 bases from J, the gap between germline ends came to 6 bases. The CDR3 runs 15 residues. Germline lookup yields CDR1 MRHNA and CDR2 SNTAGT.

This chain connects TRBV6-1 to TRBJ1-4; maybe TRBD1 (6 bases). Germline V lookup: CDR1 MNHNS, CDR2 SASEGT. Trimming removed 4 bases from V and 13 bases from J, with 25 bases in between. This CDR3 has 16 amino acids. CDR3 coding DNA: TGTGCCAGCAGTGCAAAGCCGGGACAAAGGGAGAGAGGACTGTTTTTT. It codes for CASSAKPGQRERGLFF.

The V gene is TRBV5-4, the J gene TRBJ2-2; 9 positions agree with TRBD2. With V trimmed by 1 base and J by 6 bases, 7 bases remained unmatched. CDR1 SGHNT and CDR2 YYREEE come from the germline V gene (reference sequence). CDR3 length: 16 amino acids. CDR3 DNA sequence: TGTGCCAGCAGCTTGCGGCGGGGGGGCGGGGCCGGGGAGCTGTTTTTT. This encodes CASSLRRGGGAGELFF.

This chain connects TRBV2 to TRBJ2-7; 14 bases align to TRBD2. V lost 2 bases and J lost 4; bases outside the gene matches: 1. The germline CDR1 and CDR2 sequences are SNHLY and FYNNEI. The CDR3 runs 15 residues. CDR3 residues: CASSERTSGRYEQYF. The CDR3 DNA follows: TGTGCCAGCAGTGAACGGACTAGCGGGAGGTACGAGCAGTACTTC.

The CDR3: CASLRSGGTGNEQFF. The CDR3 DNA is TGTGCCAGTCTACGCTCGGGGGGGACGGGCAATGAGCAGTTCTTC. V is TRBV19 and J is TRBJ2-1; 8 positions match TRBD2. The CDR3 sequence is 15 residues long. V was pared by 8 bases and J by 6 bases, with 12 bases of the junction left unmatched. Germline V CDR1 and CDR2: LNHDA, SQIVND (reference sequence). The full variable domain, its missing parts supplied by reference TRBV19 and TRBJ2-1, is DGGITQSPKYLFRKEGQNVTLSCEQNLNHDAMYWYRQDPGQGLRLIYYSQIVNDFQKGDIAEGYSVSREKKESFPLTVTSAQKNPTAFYLCASLRSGGTGNEQFFGPGTRLTVL.

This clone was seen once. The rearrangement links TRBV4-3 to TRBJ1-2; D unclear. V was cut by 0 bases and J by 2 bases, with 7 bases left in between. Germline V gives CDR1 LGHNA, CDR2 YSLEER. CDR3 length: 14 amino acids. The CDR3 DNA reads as TGCGCCAGCAGCCAAGATTCTCAGAACTATGGCTACACCTTC. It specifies CASSQDSQNYGYTF.